This T cell receptor (beta chain) stems from a study of OX40 agonist ivuxolimab in advanced cancers. On the study more broadly: The dose-escalation group included hepatocellular carcinoma, melanoma, renal cell carcinoma and head and neck cancer. At about 81% male, the cohort had a mean age of 60 years, ranging from about 20 to 90. Study outcomes and limitations: Dose levels from 0.1 to 3.0 mg/kg saw CD4+ and CD8+ blood T cells expand clonally by week 6.

Autoimmune disease history or systemic immunosuppression was exclusionary. The CDR3 is 11 amino acids. The V gene's germline CDR1 is SNHLY and CDR2 FYNNEI. Trimming took off 4 bases at V and 5 bases at J, with 6 bases between the two ends. This clone was counted once. Its antigen is unidentified. Clones were read by immunoSEQ multiplex PCR, and TCRdb kept only the in-frame ones, dropping some. Of roughly 48,000 clones listed, 85% to 90% are singletons. This material consisted of CD4+ or CD8+ T cells sorted from blood, taken in a trial of the OX40 agonist ivuxolimab. The chain is built from TRBV2 and TRBJ2-7; D is unclear. This TCR was sampled from an adult with an advanced solid tumor such as melanoma, head and neck, liver or kidney cancer. CDR3 in DNA: TGTGCCAGCAGTGCCGTTAACGAGCAGTACTTC. This translates into CASSAVNEQYF.